The sequence of this TCR beta chain was determined in a study of PD-1 blockade in classical Hodgkin lymphoma. The CDR3 runs 13 residues. Germline CDR1 SGHDT, CDR2 YYEEEE. The V and J ends lost 5 bases and 4 bases respectively, with 9 bases between them. Repertoires were generated with immunoSEQ multiplex PCR, while TCRdb's copy carries only in-frame clones and drops some. The top ten clones hold under 3% of a sample with 41,000 or so clones, roughly 69% of them seen once. Time point given: cycle 4 day 1 (C4D1), after 6 weeks of nivolumab. There was relapse after autologous stem cell transplantation in every patient, and there was variation in brentuximab vedotin exposure.

The input for sequencing was peripheral blood mononuclear cells (PBMCs), taken before the fourth cycle of nivolumab. This chain joins TRBV5-6 and TRBJ1-4; D ambiguous. The clonotype originates from a human donor with classical Hodgkin lymphoma. The CDR3 spells CASRTYNNEKLFF. As DNA, the CDR3 is TGTGCCAGCAGAACATACAATAATGAAAAACTGTTTTTT.